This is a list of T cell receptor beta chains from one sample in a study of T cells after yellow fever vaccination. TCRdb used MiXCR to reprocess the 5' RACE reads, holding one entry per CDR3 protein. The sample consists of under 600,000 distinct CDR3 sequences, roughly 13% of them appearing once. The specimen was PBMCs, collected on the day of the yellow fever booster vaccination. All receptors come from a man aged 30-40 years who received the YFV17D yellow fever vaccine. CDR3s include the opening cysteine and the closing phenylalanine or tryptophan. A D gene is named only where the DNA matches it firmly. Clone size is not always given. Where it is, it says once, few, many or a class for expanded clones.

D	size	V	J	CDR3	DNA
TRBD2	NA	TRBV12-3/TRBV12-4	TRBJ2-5	CASSQRLAGIQETQYF	TGTGCCAGCAGTCAACGACTAGCGGGAATCCAAGAGACCCAGTACTTC
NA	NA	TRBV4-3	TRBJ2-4	CASSQAIGTAKNIQYF	TGCGCCAGCAGCCAAGCTATCGGGACAGCCAAAAACATTCAGTACTTC
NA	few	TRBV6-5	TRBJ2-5	CASSPDSYF	TGTGCCAGCAGTCCCGACTCGTACTTC
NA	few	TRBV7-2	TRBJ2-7	CASSADLTYEQYF	TGTGCCAGCAGCGCCGATTTGACCTACGAGCAGTACTTC
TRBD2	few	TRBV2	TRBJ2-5	CASKLSGTYQETQYF	TGTGCCAGCAAACTTAGCGGGACGTACCAAGAGACCCAGTACTTC
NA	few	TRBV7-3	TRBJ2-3	CASSPRSELDTQYF	TGTGCCAGCAGCCCCCGTTCCGAGTTAGATACGCAGTATTTT
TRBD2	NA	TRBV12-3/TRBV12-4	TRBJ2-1	CASSGEGTYYNEQFF	TGTGCCAGCAGTGGGGAGGGAACGTACTACAATGAGCAGTTCTTC
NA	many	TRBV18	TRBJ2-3	CASSPGADIADTQYF	TGTGCCAGCTCACCGGGGGCAGATATTGCAGATACGCAGTATTTT
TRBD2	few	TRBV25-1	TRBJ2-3	CASSRSGGSTDTQYF	TGTGCCAGCAGTCGAAGCGGGGGGAGCACAGATACGCAGTATTTT
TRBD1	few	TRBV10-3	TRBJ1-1	CAIGQGKPENTEAFF	TGTGCCATCGGACAGGGGAAACCGGAGAACACTGAAGCTTTCTTT
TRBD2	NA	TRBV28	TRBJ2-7	CASSLWREGPGSHEQYF	TGTGCCAGCAGTTTATGGCGGGAGGGCCCCGGCTCCCACGAGCAGTACTTC
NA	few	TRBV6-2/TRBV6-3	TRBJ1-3	CASRTAGDISGNTIYF	TGTGCCAGCAGAACCGCCGGGGATATCTCTGGAAACACCATATATTTT
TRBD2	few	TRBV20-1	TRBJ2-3	CSARGLELAGSAQYF	TGCAGTGCTAGAGGTTTAGAACTAGCGGGAAGTGCGCAGTATTTT
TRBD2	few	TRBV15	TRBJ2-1	CATTRTGGKLNEQFF	TGTGCCACAACAAGAACGGGAGGTAAACTCAATGAGCAGTTCTTC
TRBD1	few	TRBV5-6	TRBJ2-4	CASSLSTGLKNIQYF	TGTGCCAGCAGCTTATCGACAGGGCTCAAAAACATTCAGTACTTC
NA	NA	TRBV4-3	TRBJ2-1	CASSQDSASFIYEQFF	TGCGCCAGCAGCCAAGATTCCGCTAGCTTTATATATGAGCAGTTCTTC
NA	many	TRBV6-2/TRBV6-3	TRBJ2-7	CASSYSMRQYF	TGTGCCAGCAGTTACTCTATGCGGCAGTACTTC
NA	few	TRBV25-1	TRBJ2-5	CASSFYRVETQYF	TGTGCCAGCAGTTTTTACAGGGTTGAGACCCAGTACTTC